This T cell receptor beta chain was captured by sequencing in a study of OX40 agonist ivuxolimab in advanced cancers. For the study at large: Ivuxolimab, which is an agonistic anti-OX40 (CD134) antibody, was administered to the patients. A diagnosis of hepatocellular carcinoma, melanoma, renal cell or head and neck cancer was present in dose-escalation patients. Study-wide results and limits: At 0.1 to 3.0 mg/kg and by week 6, clonal expansion occurred in CD4+ and CD8+ blood T cells.

Only in-frame clones appear in the TCRdb table, and some are missing; sequencing was by immunoSEQ multiplex PCR. The table includes 27,000 or so clones, roughly 84% detected once. Of note for this clone: What it binds is unknown.

CDR3 length equals 14 residues. Trimming stripped 1 base from V and 2 bases from J, with 9 bases between. Per the germline V gene, CDR1 is SGHAT and CDR2 is FQNNGV. Excluded were patients having autoimmune disease history or systemic immunosuppression. The source was CD4+ or CD8+ T cells sorted from blood, collected in a trial of the OX40 agonist ivuxolimab. The origin of this receptor is an adult with an advanced solid tumor such as melanoma, head and neck, liver or kidney cancer. The V call is TRBV11-2, the J call TRBJ2-7, with D uncertain. CDR3 protein: CASSLGHSPYEQYF. The CDR3 DNA follows: TGTGCCAGCAGCTTAGGCCATTCCCCCTACGAGCAGTACTTC.